The source of this T cell receptor (beta chain) is a study of shared clonotypes between healthy human individuals. The method was immunoSEQ multiplex PCR; TCRdb's version includes in-frame clones alone and lacks a portion of them. The sample records a few hundred thousand clones, under 80% being singletons. The CDR3 length is 16 residues. J was trimmed by 4 bases and V by 0 bases; bases with no gene match: 5. Germline lookup yields CDR1 MNHEY and CDR2 SVGAGI. This TCR derives from a man aged 25 to 45 in good health. Specimen: memory CD4+ T cells sorted from blood. Sample subset: CD45RA-negative fraction. J is TRBJ2-5 and V is TRBV6-5; 10 bases fit TRBD2. CDR3: CASSYSKLAGVETQYF. CDR3 in DNA: TGTGCCAGCAGTTACTCGAAGCTAGCGGGAGTAGAGACCCAGTACTTC.